This note documents a single T cell receptor beta chain sequence. The sample originates from a study of cytomegalovirus exposure and HLA in healthy donors. A multiplex PCR was run with 60 Vbeta primers and 13 Jbeta primers. Assay: immunoSEQ multiplex PCR; the TCRdb copy retains only in-frame clones and omits some. The sample includes some 130,000 clones, around 75% of them seen just once. Sequenced: PBMCs. This TCR came from a man between 25 and 39 years old in good health and CMV-seronegative.

CDR3 sequence reads: CASSLDPVDTQYF. The CDR3 DNA reads as TGTGCCAGCAGCTTAGATCCCGTCGATACGCAGTATTTT. This chain uses TRBV11-2 with TRBJ2-3; no reliable D call. CDR1 and CDR2 from the germline V gene are SGHAT and FQNNGV. This CDR3 region has 13 residues. V was pared by 0 bases and J by 6 bases, with 7 bases between. Complete variable domain (other parts from reference TRBV11-2 and TRBJ2-3): EAGVAQSPRYKIIEKRQSVAFWCNPISGHATLYWYQQILGQGPKLLIQFQNNGVVDDSQLPKDRFSAERLKGVDSTLKIQPAKLEDSAVYLCASSLDPVDTQYFGPGTRLTVL.